Included here is one TCR beta chain sequence, with context. Its antigen target is currently unknown. Base qualities were left out, and no much larger clone turns up one base away. The data were taken from a study of identical twins (dated by TCRdb to 2016 to 2017). For context, the study as a whole: The study deep-sequenced TCR alpha and beta repertoires from monozygotic twins, unrelated adults of various ages and cord blood to test whether fetal clonotypes persist. To rule out contamination, replicate twin experiments were performed at different times with different library preparation protocols.

The germline V gene sets CDR1 to SQVTM and CDR2 to ANQGSEA. There are 12 amino acids in the CDR3, from cysteine to phenylalanine inclusive. CDR3 DNA is the only sequence kept; it has 36 bases, read in frame from the first base. Cut back by 5 bases and 0 bases, the V and J ends lie 7 bases apart. All donors were healthy Caucasians. The twin cohort consisted of three pairs of female monozygotic twins, all aged about 18 to 30 years. The RNA used for TCR libraries was isolated from peripheral blood mononuclear cells. Results and caveats for the whole study, not just this receptor: In monozygotic twins, recombination models systematically underestimated out-of-frame TCR alpha sharing, but the models matched the sharing seen between unrelated individuals. Fewer insertions were carried by abundant cord blood beta clonotypes; a weaker similar trend was observed in young adult naive repertoires, while no such trend was observed in memory repertoires. Excess twin sharing in beta out-of-frame sequences was weaker because fewer shared sequences lowered the signal-to-noise ratio. Because the same donors could not be followed over many years, conclusions were based on cross-sectional statistical analysis. Compared with coincidental sharing between unrelated individuals, an excess of low generation-probability sequences was observed among out-of-frame TCR alpha sequences shared between twins. Zero-insertion analyses could be partly confounded by invariant T cells such as MAIT and iNKT, though diverse VJ usage argued against such confounding for most clonotypes.

The library was generated by 5' RACE. TCRdb shows the sequencer as Illumina HiSeq 2000. A universal primer binding site was added through template switching, and the final cDNA carried a unique molecular identifier so that TCR cDNA molecules could be counted accurately. Specific primers in the conserved constant-segment region were used to synthesize first-strand cDNA for TCR alpha and beta chains. To control for contamination, every cDNA library carried two barcodes: a SMART-Mk sample barcode plus Illumina barcodes. TruSeq adapter sequences and Illumina sample barcodes were added in two successive PCR steps. The TCR alpha and beta cDNA libraries were sequenced on the Illumina HiSeq platform using custom primers. The study's own analysis went as follows. Unique molecular identifiers were extracted from raw reads with MiGEC, and CDR3 positions were determined with MiXCR. Recombination models were inferred per individual with the repgenHMM and IGoR tools using an EM algorithm. Shared clonotypes were analyzed with the tcR package in R, and sharing was normalized by the product of cloneset sizes. To study raw recombination free of thymic and clonal selection effects, out-of-frame nonproductive sequences were analyzed. TCRdb's own reprocessing of the public reads used fastp at Q25 and MiXCR and kept productive beta chains. Rows with one shared CDR3 protein collapse into an entry with the most common genes and DNA. The V and J calls here are based on TCRdb, not the publication. This sample comprises 700,000 or so distinct CDR3 sequences, approximately 22% of them detected only once. Roughly 4% of the sample is in the top ten clones.

The same sample was also used in a study of T cells expressing NK-cell markers. According to the second study: TCR beta-chain repertoires were profiled in sorted CD3+CD56+NKG2C+, CD3+CD56+NKG2C- and CD3+CD56-NKG2C+ T-cell subsets from fewer than 10 donors. Seven of the eight sequenced donors were HCMV-seropositive and one was HCMV-seronegative. In several experiments an anti-gammadeltaTCR antibody was added to restrict sorting to alphabetaTCR-expressing T cells. In roughly 6 donors, the dominant CD3+CD56+NKG2C+ clonotypes ranked among the top 10 CD8+ clonotypes, making up about 1.0-8% of CD8+ T cells. Those dominant clonotypes were again the most abundant among CD3+CD56-NKG2C+ cells in several donors, at roughly 25-60.1%. Whether the expanded NKG2C-expressing T cell clones were specific for HCMV antigens was left unclear. The study sequenced eight donors, all healthy volunteers chosen at random: three men and five women. A commercial ELISA kit detecting HCMV-specific IgG in serum was used to determine HCMV serostatus. For several donors, bulk peripheral blood T-cell repertoires were also sequenced from unsorted PBMC. MIGEC handled demultiplexing of the reads and grouping by UMI, while MiTCR was used to assemble and quantify clonotypes. To exclude erroneous sequences, only TCR cDNA sequences supported by at least two reads were retained. The tcR package was used for downstream repertoire analysis, with clonotypes matched between fractions based on CDR3 nucleotide sequence plus V segment. VDJmatch was used to annotate antigen specificity against VDJdb, with one amino acid substitution in CDR3 permitted.

Sequenced: PBMCs. The chain uses TRBV29-1 and TRBJ1-2; no confident D gene assignment can be made. The TCR was taken from a young woman in good health. The bases read TGCAGCGTTCTGTCTACTAACTATGGCTACACCTTC. It is translated as CSVLSTNYGYTF.